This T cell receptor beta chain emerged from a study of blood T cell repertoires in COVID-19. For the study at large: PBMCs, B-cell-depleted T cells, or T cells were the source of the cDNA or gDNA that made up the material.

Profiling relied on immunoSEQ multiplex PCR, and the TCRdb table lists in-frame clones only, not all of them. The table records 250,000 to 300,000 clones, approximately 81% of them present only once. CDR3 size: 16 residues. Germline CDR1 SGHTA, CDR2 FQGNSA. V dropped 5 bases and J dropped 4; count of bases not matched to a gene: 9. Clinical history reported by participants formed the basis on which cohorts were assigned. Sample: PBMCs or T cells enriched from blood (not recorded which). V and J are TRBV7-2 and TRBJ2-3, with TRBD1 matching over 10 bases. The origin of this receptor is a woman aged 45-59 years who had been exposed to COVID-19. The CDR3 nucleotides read TGTGCCAGCAGCCTCAGACCCGGGACAGGGGCAGATACGCAGTATTTT. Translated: CASSLRPGTGADTQYF.